This is a list of T cell receptor beta chains from one sample in a study of cytomegalovirus exposure and HLA in healthy donors. TCRdb's table, derived via immunoSEQ multiplex PCR, lists solely in-frame clones and lacks some. The data contain some 150,000 clones, approximately 86% of them singletons. The specimen was PBMCs. These receptor sequences come from a woman aged 45-59 years in good health and CMV-seropositive. Both conserved end residues are part of each CDR3. A D gene is named only where the DNA matches it firmly. Clone size is given for some rows only: seen once, a few or many times, or a class if the clone is expanded.

.,TRBJ2-5,once,TRBV5-1,TGCGCCAGCAGCTTGGAGGGGCTCCAAGAGACCCAGTACTTC,CASSLEGLQETQYF
.,TRBJ2-7,.,TRBV6-5,TGTGCCAGCAGTTACTCGAGGTTGGAGCCCTACGAGCAGTACTTC,CASSYSRLEPYEQYF
.,TRBJ1-4,.,TRBV9,TGTGCCAGCAGCCCCAGTCTGTGGCAACCAGAAAAACTGTTTTTT,CASSPSLWQPEKLFF
TRBD2,TRBJ2-3,.,TRBV2,TGTGCCAGCATGCTAGCGGGGGTCTCTAGCACAGATACGCAGTATTTT,CASMLAGVSSTDTQYF
TRBD2,TRBJ2-3,.,TRBV5-4,TGTGCCAGCAGCACCCCGACTAGCGGGGGGGCAGATACGCAGTATTTT,CASSTPTSGGADTQYF
.,TRBJ1-2,.,TRBV5-6,TGTGCCAGCAGCTTGCCCCTTAAAGGGGCGCGGTTGGACTATGGCTACACCTTC,CASSLPLKGARLDYGYTF
.,TRBJ1-2,.,TRBV5-1,TGCGCCAGCAGCGAGGGACACCCTGGCTATGGCTACACCTTC,CASSEGHPGYGYTF
.,TRBJ1-2,few,TRBV19,TGTGCCAGTAGTATAGGTGCGGATTCCGTGGGCTACACCTTC,CASSIGADSVGYTF
TRBD1,TRBJ2-7,.,TRBV14,TGTGCCAGCAGCCAAGCCGGGACAGGCTCCTACGAGCAGTACTTC,CASSQAGTGSYEQYF
.,TRBJ1-4,few,TRBV4-1,TGCGCCAGCCACGGGGCTAATGAAAAACTGTTTTTT,CASHGANEKLFF
.,TRBJ2-4,.,TRBV21-1,TGTGCCAGCAGCAAAGCGCAGGGGTGTCTCGCCAAAAACATTCAGTACTTC,CASSKAQGCLAKNIQYF
TRBD2,TRBJ2-1,.,TRBV9,TGTGCCAGCAGCGGCCTCGGGGGGGTTTCCTACAATGAGCAGTTCTTC,CASSGLGGVSYNEQFF
.,TRBJ2-1,.,TRBV9,TGTGCCAGCAGTCAACAAACAGGGATTGGGGCCAATGAGCAGTTCTTC,CASSQQTGIGANEQFF
.,TRBJ2-7,.,TRBV7-2,TGTGCCAGCAGCCCGACGGGGATTGTAAACGAGCAGTACTTC,CASSPTGIVNEQYF
.,TRBJ1-2,once,TRBV4-3,TGCGCCAGCAGCCAGCAATTCAGGGGTAGGGGGAACTATGGCTACACCTTC,CASSQQFRGRGNYGYTF
.,TRBJ1-2,once,TRBV5-1,TGCGCCAGCAGCTCGGGTTCCGTGGGACTCTCAGATGGCTACACCTTC,CASSSGSVGLSDGYTF
TRBD2,TRBJ2-2,.,TRBV6-1,TGTGCCAGCAGTGGGGCTAGCGGGGGGGCAAAAGACACCGGGGAGCTGTTTTTT,CASSGASGGAKDTGELFF
.,TRBJ1-5,.,TRBV6-1,TGTGCCAGCAGTGAAGCGATACAGGGAATTCAGCCCCAGCATTTT,CASSEAIQGIQPQHF
TRBD1,TRBJ1-1,.,TRBV7-9,TGTGCCAGCAGCCCCGGGACAGGATCGAACACTGAAGCTTTCTTT,CASSPGTGSNTEAFF
.,TRBJ2-1,.,TRBV19,TGTGCCAGTAGTATAGTAGAAAACAATGAGCAGTTCTTC,CASSIVENNEQFF
.,TRBJ1-2,.,TRBV6-1,TGTGCCAGCCTCGGACTCCCGGGCTATGGCTACACCTTC,CASLGLPGYGYTF
TRBD2,TRBJ2-2,few,TRBV10-3,TGTGCCATCAGTGAAGCCGGGACTAGCGGGGTCGCGAACACCGGGGAGCTGTTTTTT,CAISEAGTSGVANTGELFF
.,TRBJ2-2,.,TRBV7-9,TGTGCCAGCAGCGCTATAGAACGGACCGGGGAGCTGTTTTTT,CASSAIERTGELFF
TRBD2,TRBJ2-2,.,TRBV28,TGTGCCAGCAGTTCGACTAGCGGGGGGGCCGGGGAGCTGTTTTTT,CASSSTSGGAGELFF
TRBD1,TRBJ1-6,few,TRBV6-5,TGTGCCAGCAGTTACTCCCGGACAGGGCATTCACCCCTCCACTTT,CASSYSRTGHSPLHF
.,TRBJ1-6,.,TRBV27,TGTGCCAGCAGCCTAGAAAGCTCCTATAATTCACCCCTCCACTTT,CASSLESSYNSPLHF
.,TRBJ2-7,.,TRBV6-5,TGTGCCAGCAGGCCCTCCGTACAGGCGCCCTACGAGCAGTACTTC,CASRPSVQAPYEQYF
TRBD2,TRBJ2-3,once,TRBV7-9,TGTGCCAGCAGCTCCCCGCTAGCGGGGGGCACAGATACGCAGTATTTT,CASSSPLAGGTDTQYF
TRBD2,TRBJ2-3,.,TRBV6-6,TGTGCCAGCAGCCCGTTAGCGGGGGGCACAGATACGCAGTATTTT,CASSPLAGGTDTQYF
TRBD1,TRBJ2-7,.,TRBV6-5,TGTGCCAGCAGTACACAGGGGCCCCGCTCCGAGCAGTACTTC,CASSTQGPRSEQYF
TRBD2,TRBJ2-1,.,TRBV19,TGTGCCAGTAGTCTCCGACTAGCGGTGGATGAGCAGTTCTTC,CASSLRLAVDEQFF
TRBD1,TRBJ2-7,.,TRBV7-9,TGTGCCAGCAGTCCGGGACAGGGGGCTATTAGCTCCTACGAGCAGTACTTC,CASSPGQGAISSYEQYF
TRBD2,TRBJ2-1,.,TRBV5-6,TGTGCCAGCAGCTTTGGGACTAGCATAAATGAGCAGTTCTTC,CASSFGTSINEQFF
.,TRBJ2-6,.,TRBV9,TGTGCCAGCAGCCCACTCACAGGGTCTGGGGCCAACGTCCTGACTTTC,CASSPLTGSGANVLTF
TRBD1,TRBJ1-6,.,TRBV5-1,TGCGCCAGCAGTCCGAATCGGGACAGCGTAAATTCACCCCTCCACTTT,CASSPNRDSVNSPLHF
.,TRBJ2-1,.,TRBV25-1,TGTGCCAGCGCGTTTCCGAAGCACAATGAGCAGTTCTTC,CASAFPKHNEQFF
TRBD1,TRBJ2-7,.,TRBV4-1,TGCGCCAGCAGCCAAGAACAGGGGGGCGAGCAGTACTTC,CASSQEQGGEQYF
.,TRBJ2-7,.,TRBV27,TGTGCCAGCAGTTCGGGACAATTCTACGAGCAGTACTTC,CASSSGQFYEQYF
TRBD2,TRBJ2-7,once,TRBV5-1,TGCGCCAGCAGCTTGGGACTAGCGGGGGGGTACGAGCAGTACTTC,CASSLGLAGGYEQYF
.,TRBJ1-2,.,TRBV12-1,TGTGCCAGCAGCTACGGGACAGGGGGATCCCGCTACACCTTC,CASSYGTGGSRYTF
.,TRBJ2-7,.,TRBV6-5,TGTGCCAGCAGTTACGGGTACAGGAGCCGGAACGAGCAGTACTTC,CASSYGYRSRNEQYF
.,TRBJ1-1,many,TRBV6-4,TGTGCCAGGGACACCTTGAACACTGAAGCTTTCTTT,CARDTLNTEAFF
TRBD1,TRBJ2-6,.,TRBV7-6,TGTGCCAGCAGCTTATGGGACAGGGGCTCTGGGGCCAACGTCCTGACTTTC,CASSLWDRGSGANVLTF
.,TRBJ1-2,.,TRBV5-6,TGTGCCAGCAGGCCAGGGAGGATAAATGGCTACACCTTC,CASRPGRINGYTF
TRBD1,TRBJ1-6,.,TRBV4-1,TGCGCCAGCAGCCGATCGATTGACAGGGGGAGGGAATCACCCCTCCACTTT,CASSRSIDRGRESPLHF
.,TRBJ1-1,.,TRBV5-5,TGTGCCAGCAGCTTGTGGGGCAGAGACACTGAAGCTTTCTTT,CASSLWGRDTEAFF
.,TRBJ1-4,.,TRBV7-2,TGTGCCAGCAGCTTAGTTTCGGGAAAACTGTTTTTT,CASSLVSGKLFF
.,TRBJ1-4,once,TRBV4-1,TGCGCCAGCAGCGGCAGGTGGGCAACTAATGAAAAACTGTTTTTT,CASSGRWATNEKLFF
.,TRBJ2-3,.,TRBV9,TGTGCCAGCAGCGTAGTATCATCAGATGCGCAGTATTTT,CASSVVSSDAQYF
.,TRBJ2-5,.,TRBV7-2,TGTGCCAGCAGCCAGCAGGCGAACCAAGAGACCCAGTACTTC,CASSQQANQETQYF
.,TRBJ1-3,.,TRBV2,TGTGCCAGCAGTGAGAGTGGAAACACCATATATTTT,CASSESGNTIYF
.,TRBJ1-3,.,TRBV2,TGTGCCAGCAGGGAGAGGTCAAACACCATATATTTT,CASRERSNTIYF
.,TRBJ2-7,once,TRBV7-9,TGTGCCAGCAGCCCGGAGGGGGGGGCTGGGGAGCAGTACTTC,CASSPEGGAGEQYF
TRBD1,TRBJ2-7,few,TRBV6-1,TGTGCCAGCGAAACAGGGGGCGCAGGGGGTTACGAGCAGTACTTC,CASETGGAGGYEQYF
.,TRBJ2-1,.,TRBV30,TGTGCCTGGAGTGTATCGTATGAGCAGTTCTTC,CAWSVSYEQFF